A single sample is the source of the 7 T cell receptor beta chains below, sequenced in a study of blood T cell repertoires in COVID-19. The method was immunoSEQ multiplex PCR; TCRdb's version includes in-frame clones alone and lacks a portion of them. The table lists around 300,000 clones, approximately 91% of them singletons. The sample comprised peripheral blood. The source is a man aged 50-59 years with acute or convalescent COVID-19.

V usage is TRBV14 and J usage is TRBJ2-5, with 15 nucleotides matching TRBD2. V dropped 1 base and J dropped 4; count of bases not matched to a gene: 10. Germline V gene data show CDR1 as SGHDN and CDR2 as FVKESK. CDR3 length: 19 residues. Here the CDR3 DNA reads TGTGCCAGCAGCCAAGTTCCCGGACTAGCGGGGGGGCCGGGAGAGACCCAGTACTTC. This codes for CASSQVPGLAGGPGETQYF.

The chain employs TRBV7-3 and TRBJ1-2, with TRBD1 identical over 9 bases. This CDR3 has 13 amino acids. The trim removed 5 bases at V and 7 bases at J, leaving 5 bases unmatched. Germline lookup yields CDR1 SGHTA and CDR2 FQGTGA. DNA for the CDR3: TGTGCCAGCAGCCAGGACAGGGGAGGTGGCTACACCTTC. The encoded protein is CASSQDRGGGYTF.

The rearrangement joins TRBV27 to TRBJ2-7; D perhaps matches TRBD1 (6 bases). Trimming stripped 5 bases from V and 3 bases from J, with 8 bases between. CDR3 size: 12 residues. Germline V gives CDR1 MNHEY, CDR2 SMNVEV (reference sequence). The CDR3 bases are TGTGCCAGCAGTCCACAGGGCTACGAGCAGTACTTC. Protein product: CASSPQGYEQYF.

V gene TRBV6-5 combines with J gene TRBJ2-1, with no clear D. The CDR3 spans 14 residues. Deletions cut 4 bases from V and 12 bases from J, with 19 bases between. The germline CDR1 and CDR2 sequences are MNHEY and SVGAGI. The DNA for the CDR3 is TGTGCCAGCAGTTCGTCCGGGTCCCAGAGAATGCAGTTCTTC. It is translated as CASSSSGSQRMQFF.

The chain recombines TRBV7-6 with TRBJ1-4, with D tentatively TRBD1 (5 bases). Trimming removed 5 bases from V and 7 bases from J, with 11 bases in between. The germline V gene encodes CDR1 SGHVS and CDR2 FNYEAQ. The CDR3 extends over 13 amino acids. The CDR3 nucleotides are TGTGCCAGCAGCATACAGGAGAGTGAAAAACTGTTTTTT. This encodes CASSIQESEKLFF.

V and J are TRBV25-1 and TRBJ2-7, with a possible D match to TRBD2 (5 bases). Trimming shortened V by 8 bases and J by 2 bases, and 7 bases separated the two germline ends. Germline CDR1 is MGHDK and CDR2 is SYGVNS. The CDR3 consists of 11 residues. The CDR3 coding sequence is TGTGCCAGCCAGGAGGCCTACGAGCAGTACTTC. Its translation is CASQEAYEQYF.

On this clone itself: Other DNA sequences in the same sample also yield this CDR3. DNA for the CDR3: TGTGCCACCAGTGACCCATCCACAGATACGCAGTATTTT. It specifies CATSDPSTDTQYF. The chain carries TRBV24-1 and TRBJ2-3; D is uncertain. V was trimmed by 4 bases and J by 2 bases, leaving 6 bases between them. Germline values: CDR1 KGHDR, CDR2 SFDVKD. This CDR3 contains 13 residues.